This TCR beta chain was recorded in a study of blood T cell repertoires in COVID-19. Study overall: Whether acute or convalescent, the COVID-19 samples came from the United States, Italy and Spain.

Germline CDR1 and CDR2: WSHSY and SAAADI. Trimming left V 3 bases short and J 3 bases short, with 3 bases between. The CDR3 covers 11 residues. Participants were aged about 18 to 100 years from some 24 US areas. Assay: immunoSEQ multiplex PCR; the TCRdb copy retains only in-frame clones and omits some. The sample holds roughly 360,000 clones; about 89% are singletons and the top ten take roughly 1.4%. The chain uses TRBV10-2 and TRBJ2-7, with D unclear. This receptor was taken from a man aged 30 to 45 who had recovered from COVID-19. What was sequenced was PBMCs or T cells enriched from blood (not recorded which). The CDR3 loop reads CASSDSYEQYF. In DNA, the CDR3 is TGCGCCAGCAGTGACAGCTACGAGCAGTACTTC.